A single sample gave rise to the 27 T cell receptor beta chains below, sequenced in a study of OX40 agonist ivuxolimab in advanced cancers. Assay used: immunoSEQ multiplex PCR; TCRdb lists only in-frame clones, some missing. Among 50,000 to 60,000 clones listed, roughly three quarters were seen once. Here the sequenced sample was CD4+ or CD8+ T cells sorted from blood, taken in a trial of the OX40 agonist ivuxolimab. These receptors originate from an adult with an advanced solid tumor such as melanoma, head and neck, liver or kidney cancer.

This clone showed up many times. This CDR3 reads CASSLGPNNIQYF. The CDR3 DNA reads as TGTGCCAGCAGCCTGGGACCGAATAACATTCAGTACTTC. The chain is built from TRBV7-3 and TRBJ2-4; the D gene could be TRBD1 or TRBD2 (5 bases each). Trimming removed 5 bases at V and 7 bases at J, with 12 bases between. Per germline, CDR1 SGHTA and CDR2 FQGTGA. The CDR3 loop spans 13 amino acids.

V and J are TRBV19 and TRBJ2-1; D might be TRBD2 (6 bases). In germline, CDR1 is LNHDA, CDR2 SQIVND (reference sequence). The V end lost 8 bases, the J end lost 7 bases, and 15 bases lay between the germline ends. CDR3 length: 13 residues. CDR3 sequence: CASRRESGNEQFF. In nucleotides, the CDR3 is TGTGCCAGTCGGAGAGAAAGCGGGAATGAGCAGTTCTTC.

CDR3 bases: TGTGCCTGGAGTGTAACGTCGGGGGGCAATGAGCAGTTCTTC. Encoded protein: CAWSVTSGGNEQFF. This sequence joins TRBV30 and TRBJ2-1, with TRBD2 matching 7 bases. Germline V gene lookup returns CDR1 GTSNPN and CDR2 SVGIG (reference sequence). The CDR3 is 14 amino acids. V shed 0 bases, J shed 6 bases, and the junction held 5 bases outside the gene matches.

The count of this clone is one. This sequence joins TRBV19 and TRBJ2-1; TRBD2 aligns across 10 bases. V lost 1 base, J lost 6 bases, and 6 bases stayed unmatched. This CDR3 contains 16 residues. Germline lookup yields CDR1 LNHDA and CDR2 SQIVND (reference sequence). CDR3: CASSIVGSGGFNEQFF. The CDR3 nucleotides read TGTGCCAGTAGTATAGTAGGTAGCGGGGGGTTCAATGAGCAGTTCTTC.

The genes are TRBV7-2 and TRBJ2-3; 8 bases are a match to TRBD2. Germline loops: CDR1 SGHTA, CDR2 FQGNSA. The CDR3 totals 14 residues. The V segment lost 5 bases and the J segment 3 bases; nucleotides outside the gene matches: 4. CDR3: CASSPGLATDTQYF. The CDR3 nucleotides are TGTGCCAGCAGCCCTGGACTAGCAACAGATACGCAGTATTTT.

This chain connects TRBV5-1 to TRBJ1-4; tentatively, D is TRBD1 (5 bases). Germline V gives CDR1 SGHRS, CDR2 YFSETQ. The V gene lost 1 base and the J gene lost 8 bases, with 12 bases spanning the gap. This CDR3 has 14 residues. The CDR3 sequence is CASSLSTGGEKLFF. The CDR3 DNA reads as TGCGCCAGCAGCTTGAGTACAGGTGGGGAAAAACTGTTTTTT.

The rearrangement uses TRBV30 and TRBJ1-3; no clear D gene. The germline CDR1 and CDR2 sequences are GTSNPN and SVGIG (reference sequence). Trimming removed 0 bases from V and 1 base from J, with 10 bases in between. The CDR3 is 15 amino acids. CDR3 sequence: CAWSVVASSGNTIYF. The CDR3 DNA sequence: TGTGCCTGGAGTGTTGTCGCGAGTTCTGGAAACACCATATATTTT.

The V call is TRBV9, the J call TRBJ2-7, with 7 bases identical to TRBD2. This CDR3 has 14 amino acids. Germline values: CDR1 SGDLS, CDR2 YYNGEE. J was trimmed by 0 bases and V by 3 bases; bases with no gene match: 3. CDR3 in amino acids: CASSGRTSSYEQYF. CDR3 DNA: TGTGCCAGCAGCGGACGGACTAGCTCCTACGAGCAGTACTTC.

Concerning this clone itself: A junction end diverges from the germline sequence, so it may reflect a read error. The chain recombines TRBV30 with TRBJ1-2; 9 positions match TRBD1. Germline CDR1 GTSNPN, CDR2 SVGIG (reference sequence). The CDR3 is 14 amino acids. The CDR3 region is CAWREHRDRAYQNF. CDR3 coding DNA: TGTGCCTGGAGGGAGCACCGGGACAGGGCTTATCAGAACTTC.

The gene calls are TRBV13 and TRBJ2-1; 13 nucleotides align to TRBD2. Germline trimming cut 5 bases from V and 0 bases from J; bases unmatched to any gene: 13. This CDR3 contains 20 residues. Germline V gene sequence: CDR1 PRHDT, CDR2 FYEKMQ (reference sequence). CDR3 DNA sequence: TGTGCCAGCAGCCCAGAACCGGGACTAGCGGGACCGAGCTCCTACAATGAGCAGTTCTTC. Translation: CASSPEPGLAGPSSYNEQFF.

This clone has more than one count but fewer than ten. Here the CDR3 reads CASSYSAGGPVDTQYF. The CDR3 coding sequence is TGTGCCAGTAGTTACTCAGCGGGGGGGCCGGTAGATACGCAGTATTTT. The chain employs TRBV19 and TRBJ2-3; 10 bases match TRBD2. Germline V lookup: CDR1 LNHDA, CDR2 SQIVND (reference sequence). V lost 5 bases, J lost 5 bases, and 10 bases stayed unmatched. This CDR3 has 16 residues.

The gene calls are TRBV7-3 and TRBJ2-1; weak D call: TRBD1 (6 bases). V lost 5 bases, J lost 4 bases, and 15 bases lay in between. The CDR3 sequence is 15 residues long. CDR1 is SGHTA, CDR2 FQGTGA, per germline. CDR3 amino acids: CASSPIGTQYNEQFF. DNA for the CDR3: TGTGCCAGCAGCCCCATCGGGACACAGTACAATGAGCAGTTCTTC.

V is TRBV7-3 and J is TRBJ2-1; TRBD2 is a possible D gene (5 bases). CDR1 is SGHTA, CDR2 FQGTGA, per germline. V was pared by 5 bases and J by 2 bases, with 13 bases between. The CDR3 loop spans 15 amino acids. CDR3 amino acids: CASSPRERTYNEQFF. In DNA, the CDR3 is TGTGCCAGCAGCCCCCGAGAGCGGACCTACAATGAGCAGTTCTTC.

This clone has just one count. The chain recombines TRBV7-3 with TRBJ2-5, with 7 bases aligning to TRBD2. Germline-derived CDR1 and CDR2 are SGHTA and FQGTGA. CDR3 length: 13 amino acids. With V trimmed by 3 bases and J by 3 bases, 1 base remained unmatched. The CDR3 here is CASSFGTKETQYF. The CDR3 DNA follows: TGTGCCAGCAGCTTCGGGACTAAAGAGACCCAGTACTTC.

As concerns this clone: Sequence at one end of the junction differs from germline and may be a read error. The chain links TRBV7-7 to TRBJ2-5; D may be TRBD1 (5 bases). CDR3 length: 13 residues. Germline lookup yields CDR1 SSHAT and CDR2 FNYEAQ (reference sequence). The CDR3 DNA follows: TGTGCTAGCAGGTCTCAGGGAAGTGAGACCCAGTACTTC. It yields the protein CASRSQGSETQYF.

This clone was seen a few times. This chain links TRBV5-5 with TRBJ2-1; the D gene is possibly TRBD2 (5 bases). V lost 0 bases and J lost 5, with 15 bases in between. The CDR3 is 16 residues long. Germline assignment: CDR1 SGHKS and CDR2 YYEKEE (reference sequence). CDR3 amino acids: CASSLVVASNNNEQFF. The CDR3 bases are TGTGCCAGCAGCTTGGTGGTAGCGAGTAATAACAATGAGCAGTTCTTC.

This chain joins TRBV10-1 and TRBJ2-5, with 15 bases fitting TRBD2. The germline V gene encodes CDR1 WNHNN and CDR2 SYGVQD (reference sequence). The CDR3 runs to 17 residues. V shed 6 bases, J shed 2 bases, and the junction held 7 bases outside the gene matches. The CDR3 coding sequence is TGCGCCAGCAGGGGGGGACTAGCGGGGGGCCTACAAGAGACCCAGTACTTC. Amino acid sequence: CASRGGLAGGLQETQYF.

V is TRBV2 and J is TRBJ2-2; the D is unclear. The CDR3 has 14 amino acids. Between the trimmed V and J ends, which lost 6 bases and 6 bases, there was a span of 14 bases. Germline V gene sequence: CDR1 SNHLY, CDR2 FYNNEI. CDR3 sequence reads: CASRGKFLSGELFF. The CDR3 nucleotides are TGTGCCAGCAGGGGTAAATTTCTGTCCGGGGAGCTGTTTTTT.

The chain couples TRBV19 to TRBJ2-1, with 9 bases aligning to TRBD2. This CDR3 is built from 15 residues. With 7 bases clipped from V and 4 bases from J, the junction kept 8 bases outside the gene matches. CDR1 is LNHDA, CDR2 SQIVND, per germline (reference sequence). The CDR3 DNA is TGTGCCAGTAAACCCGGGACTAGCTCATACAATGAGCAGTTCTTC. Its translation is CASKPGTSSYNEQFF.

The rearrangement links TRBV9 to TRBJ1-6, with 7 bases that match TRBD1. The CDR3 covers 17 residues. V lost 0 bases to trimming and J lost 4 bases; unmatched junction nucleotides: 7. CDR1 SGDLS and CDR2 YYNGEE come from the germline V gene. This CDR3 reads CASSVGGGAEYNSPLHF. The CDR3 DNA sequence: TGTGCCAGCAGCGTAGGAGGGGGCGCGGAGTATAATTCACCCCTCCACTTT.

This clone was observed at least ten times. V is TRBV7-9 and J is TRBJ2-2, with D perhaps being TRBD1 or TRBD2 (5 bases each). CDR1 is SEHNR and CDR2 is FQNEAQ in the germline V gene (reference sequence). V was trimmed by 4 bases and J by 0 bases, leaving 15 bases between them. This CDR3 region has 17 residues. The CDR3 spells CASSSHPRESNTGELFF. In DNA, the CDR3 is TGTGCCAGCAGCTCTCATCCCAGGGAGTCGAACACCGGGGAGCTGTTTTTT.

This chain connects TRBV2 to TRBJ2-7, with 12 bases aligning to TRBD2. The CDR3 consists of 16 residues. CDR1 is SNHLY, CDR2 FYNNEI, per germline. V was clipped by 6 bases and J by 2 bases; unmatched bases: 8. The CDR3 here is CASSLTASGRAYEQYF. The CDR3 DNA is TGTGCCAGCAGCCTGACCGCTAGCGGGAGGGCCTACGAGCAGTACTTC.

This clone was observed once. V is TRBV7-6 and J is TRBJ1-1; unclear D gene. Germline V CDR1 and CDR2: SGHVS, FNYEAQ. V lost 5 bases to trimming and J lost 8 bases, with 27 bases between them. There are 17 residues in the CDR3. The CDR3 DNA is TGTGCCAGCAGCCCCGGTGGCCGACTTGGGCCGAAAATCGAAGCTTTCTTT. It translates to CASSPGGRLGPKIEAFF. The variable domain in full, with the rest retrieved from reference TRBV7-6 and TRBJ1-1, is GAGVSQSPRYKVTKRGQDVALRCDPISGHVSLYWYRQALGQGPEFLTYFNYEAQQDKSGLPNDRFSAERPEGSISTLTIQRTEQRDSAMYRCASSPGGRLGPKIEAFFGQGTRLTVV.

V and J are TRBV9 and TRBJ2-5; 7 nucleotides align to TRBD1. V lost 0 bases and J lost 5; bases outside the gene matches: 7. The CDR3 sequence is 15 residues long. Per germline, CDR1 SGDLS and CDR2 YYNGEE. CDR3 amino acids: CASSVEGGRGETQYF. CDR3 DNA: TGTGCCAGCAGCGTAGAAGGGGGCCGGGGTGAGACCCAGTACTTC.

V gene TRBV5-1 combines with J gene TRBJ1-6; D gene uncertain. Germline-derived CDR1 and CDR2 are SGHRS and YFSETQ. This CDR3 contains 15 residues. The germline V and J ends were trimmed by 0 bases and 0 bases, with 4 bases remaining between them. CDR3 sequence (DNA): TGCGCCAGCAGCTTGGTGAGCTCCTATAATTCACCCCTCCACTTT. Protein: CASSLVSSYNSPLHF.

The chain carries TRBV14 and TRBJ2-7; D is unclear. This CDR3 is built from 17 residues. V dropped 0 bases and J dropped 0 bases, with 15 bases sitting between them. The germline CDR1 and CDR2 sequences are SGHDN and FVKESK. CDR3 in DNA: TGTGCCAGCAGCCAAGATTCCCCTTCTACTTACTCCTACGAGCAGTACTTC. The encoded protein is CASSQDSPSTYSYEQYF.

This clone was detected only a few times. The chain uses TRBV19 and TRBJ2-2, with a tentative D call TRBD1 (5 bases). Deletions cut 6 bases from V and 1 base from J, with 9 bases between. CDR1 and CDR2 (germline): LNHDA, SQIVND (reference sequence). The CDR3 has 14 amino acids. The CDR3 sequence: CASSVTGNTGELFF. The CDR3 nucleotides read TGTGCCAGTAGCGTCACAGGGAACACCGGGGAGCTGTTTTTT.